Below are 23 T cell receptor beta chains sequenced from a single sample in a study of siplizumab effects on memory and regulatory T cells. The method was immunoSEQ multiplex PCR; TCRdb's version includes in-frame clones alone and lacks a portion of them. Here the sample spans around 78,000 clones, about 89% being singletons. The sequenced sample was CD8+ T cells sorted from blood. The receptors originated from a human donor in good health.

In this sample, this clone turned up once. The rearrangement links TRBV7-8 to TRBJ1-5; D is unresolved. V was cut by 0 bases and J by 0 bases, with 6 bases left in between. In germline, CDR1 is SGHVS, CDR2 FQNEAQ. The CDR3 length is 15 residues. CDR3 residues: CASSLAEDSNQPQHF. CDR3 DNA: TGTGCCAGCAGCTTAGCGGAAGATAGCAATCAGCCCCAGCATTTT.

The V call is TRBV5-1, the J call TRBJ2-1; no reliable D call. There are 13 residues in the CDR3. Between the trimmed V and J ends, which lost 1 base and 6 bases, there was a span of 8 bases. Germline V gene lookup returns CDR1 SGHRS and CDR2 YFSETQ. The CDR3 coding sequence is TGCGCCAGCAGCTTGCGGGTCGGCAATGAGCAGTTCTTC. This sequence encodes CASSLRVGNEQFF.

This chain connects TRBV6-5 to TRBJ1-1; the D gene is possibly TRBD1 (5 bases). Trimming left V 0 bases short and J 3 bases short, with 11 bases between. The CDR3 covers 15 residues. Germline V gene data show CDR1 as MNHEY and CDR2 as SVGAGI. As DNA, the CDR3 is TGTGCCAGCAGTTACTCACATGGGGCACACACTGAAGCTTTCTTT. Amino acid sequence: CASSYSHGAHTEAFF.

This chain joins TRBV7-3 and TRBJ2-7; no reliable D call. CDR3 length: 15 residues. Germline CDR1 and CDR2: SGHTA and FQGTGA. Between the trimmed V and J ends, which lost 3 bases and 0 bases, there was a span of 12 bases. The CDR3 DNA reads as TGTGCCAGCAGCTTCGGATCGGGCCTCTCCTACGAGCAGTACTTC. This encodes CASSFGSGLSYEQYF.

V and J are TRBV7-2 and TRBJ2-3; the D gene is possibly TRBD2 (6 bases). This CDR3 is 15 amino acids long. The V end was cut by 3 bases, the J end by 2 bases, with 12 bases between. The germline V gene encodes CDR1 SGHTA and CDR2 FQGNSA. The CDR3 DNA is TGTGCCAGCAGCTTTTGGGGCGGGATCACAGATACGCAGTATTTT. Encoded protein: CASSFWGGITDTQYF.

The chain employs TRBV11-2 and TRBJ2-1; D is undetermined. CDR3 length: 14 amino acids. Germline CDR1 SGHAT, CDR2 FQNNGV. V was clipped by 2 bases and J by 2 bases, with 7 bases between them. In nucleotides, the CDR3 is TGTGCCAGCAGCTTACTTCTAGCCTACAATGAGCAGTTCTTC. This translates into CASSLLLAYNEQFF.

V and J are TRBV6-5 and TRBJ2-7; D might be TRBD1 (6 bases). Germline V gene lookup returns CDR1 MNHEY and CDR2 SVGAGI. The CDR3 consists of 14 residues. V was trimmed by 1 base and J by 5 bases, leaving 12 bases between them. The CDR3 region is CASSYWAGEHEQYF. The CDR3 DNA reads TGTGCCAGCAGTTACTGGGCAGGGGAGCACGAGCAGTACTTC.

V usage is TRBV4-2 and J usage is TRBJ2-1; TRBD2 is a possible D gene (6 bases). V was clipped by 1 base and J by 2 bases, with 12 bases between them. Looked up from germline, CDR1 is LGHNA and CDR2 is YNFKEQ. The CDR3 loop spans 16 amino acids. CDR3 residues: CASSQGEVGPYNEQFF. For the CDR3, the DNA is TGTGCCAGCAGCCAAGGGGAGGTTGGGCCCTACAATGAGCAGTTCTTC.

The chain recombines TRBV29-1 with TRBJ1-4; no firm D call. V was trimmed by 7 bases and J by 0 bases, leaving 12 bases between them. The CDR3 loop spans 14 amino acids. Germline V gives CDR1 SQVTM, CDR2 ANQGSEA. CDR3 DNA sequence: TGCAGCGCAATATTGGGAACAACTAATGAAAAACTGTTTTTT. Residues: CSAILGTTNEKLFF.

The gene calls are TRBV5-4 and TRBJ2-3, with D uncertain. CDR1 and CDR2 from the germline V gene are SGHNT and YYREEE (reference sequence). CDR3 length: 15 amino acids. Between the trimmed V and J ends, which lost 1 base and 0 bases, there was a span of 9 bases. The CDR3 is CASSLSTYSTDTQYF. DNA for the CDR3: TGTGCCAGCAGCTTGAGCACCTATAGCACAGATACGCAGTATTTT.

The chain couples TRBV29-1 to TRBJ2-7; no clear D. The CDR3 contains 12 residues. Germline V CDR1 and CDR2: SQVTM, ANQGSEA. Trimming shortened V by 4 bases and J by 0 bases, and 7 bases separated the two germline ends. CDR3 amino acids: CSVVDSSYEQYF. The CDR3 DNA reads TGCAGCGTTGTAGATAGCTCCTACGAGCAGTACTTC.

This clone was recorded a few times. The V call is TRBV2, the J call TRBJ1-1, with TRBD1 identical over 7 bases. Germline trimming cut 8 bases from V and 5 bases from J; bases unmatched to any gene: 11. Germline values: CDR1 SNHLY, CDR2 FYNNEI. This CDR3 has 14 amino acids. This CDR3 reads CASGDRQGHTEAFF. The CDR3, as DNA: TGTGCCAGCGGGGATCGACAGGGCCATACTGAAGCTTTCTTT.

CDR3 amino acids: CSALTKPIHEQFF. The CDR3 DNA sequence: TGCAGCGCACTCACCAAACCTATCCATGAGCAGTTCTTC. The chain combines TRBV29-1 with TRBJ2-1; D is ambiguous. Per germline, CDR1 SQVTM and CDR2 ANQGSEA. The CDR3 spans 13 residues. V lost 7 bases and J lost 8, with 18 bases in between.

This chain uses TRBV15 with TRBJ2-2; no firm D call. The CDR3 length is 20 residues. V dropped 1 base and J dropped 4 bases, with 25 bases sitting between them. CDR1 LNHNV and CDR2 YYDKDF come from the germline V gene (reference sequence). The CDR3 nucleotides are TGTGCCACCAGCAGAGTTCCTTATTTCGACTGGGGTTATGGCACCGGGGAGCTGTTTTTT. Protein: CATSRVPYFDWGYGTGELFF.

For the CDR3, the DNA is TGCGCCAGCAGCCAAGAACCCGGGGGAGCTTACTTGAAGCCCCAGCATTTT. It is translated as CASSQEPGGAYLKPQHF. J is TRBJ1-5 and V is TRBV4-1; a weak D match, TRBD1 (5 bases). CDR1 MGHRA and CDR2 YSYEKL come from the germline V gene. The CDR3 consists of 17 residues. Trimming removed 0 bases from V and 8 bases from J, with 20 bases in between.

This chain uses TRBV5-1 with TRBJ2-7; TRBD1 might be the D (6 bases). CDR3 length: 15 residues. Trimming pared 0 bases from V and 0 bases from J, leaving 10 bases between. Germline CDR1 and CDR2: SGHRS and YFSETQ. DNA of the CDR3: TGCGCCAGCAGCTTGGGCCCGGACAGCTCCTACGAGCAGTACTTC. Translating gives CASSLGPDSSYEQYF.

The CDR3 protein is CASSVGGLAGGFDEQFF. The CDR3 DNA reads TGTGCCAGCAGCGTAGGGGGACTAGCGGGAGGGTTTGATGAGCAGTTCTTC. The rearrangement joins TRBV7-9 to TRBJ2-1; the match to TRBD2 covers 16 bases. Germline trimming cut 5 bases from V and 8 bases from J; bases unmatched to any gene: 9. The V gene's germline CDR1 is SEHNR and CDR2 FQNEAQ (reference sequence). This CDR3 is 17 amino acids long.

The chain joins TRBV6-1 to TRBJ1-1, with 11 bases lining up with TRBD1. In germline, CDR1 is MNHNS, CDR2 SASEGT. V dropped 10 bases and J dropped 0; count of bases not matched to a gene: 7. CDR3 length: 15 amino acids. The CDR3 nucleotides read TGTGCCATCTTCCGGGACAGGGGGTTGAACACTGAAGCTTTCTTT. It translates to CAIFRDRGLNTEAFF.

The chain recombines TRBV13 with TRBJ2-3, with TRBD2 matching 7 bases. CDR1 is PRHDT and CDR2 is FYEKMQ in the germline V gene (reference sequence). The CDR3 is 14 residues long. The ends lost 1 base at V and 4 bases at J; junction bases unmatched: 2. CDR3 DNA sequence: TGTGCCAGCAGCTTAGCGGGGGGACCAGATACGCAGTATTTT. Protein product: CASSLAGGPDTQYF.

The chain joins TRBV7-2 to TRBJ2-1, with 10 nucleotides matching TRBD2. Germline V gene sequence: CDR1 SGHTA, CDR2 FQGNSA. The CDR3 is 19 residues long. The trim removed 2 bases at V and 0 bases at J, leaving 10 bases unmatched. The CDR3 bases are TGTGCCAGCAGCTTAACCCCCCTAGCGGGGGCGAGCTCCTACAATGAGCAGTTCTTC. It yields the protein CASSLTPLAGASSYNEQFF.

This clone was counted between two and nine times. The chain employs TRBV6-5 and TRBJ2-1, with 8 bases aligning to TRBD2. Trimming cost V 5 bases and J 7 bases; bases outside gene matches: 10. The CDR3 is made up of 15 amino acids. Germline CDR1 reads MNHEY; CDR2 reads SVGAGI. The CDR3 DNA reads TGTGCCAGCAGTGCGGGACTAGAAGGTTTTAATGAGCAGTTCTTC. This translates into CASSAGLEGFNEQFF.

CDR3 residues: CAWRWGRTTLETQYF. CDR3 DNA sequence: TGTGCCTGGAGGTGGGGCAGGACCACTCTGGAGACCCAGTACTTC. The chain recombines TRBV30 with TRBJ2-5, with D possibly matching TRBD1 (5 bases). This CDR3 has 15 amino acids. V gave up 3 bases and J gave up 5 bases, with 19 bases separating them. CDR1 is GTSNPN and CDR2 is SVGIG in the germline V gene (reference sequence).

This chain links TRBV5-8 with TRBJ2-3, with 10 nucleotides matching TRBD2. CDR3 length equals 15 residues. Germline CDR1 SGHTS, CDR2 YDEGEE. The ends lost 1 base at V and 5 bases at J; junction bases unmatched: 4. DNA for the CDR3: TGTGCCAGCAGCTTGACTAGCGGGATGGGAGATACGCAGTATTTT. Encoded protein: CASSLTSGMGDTQYF.